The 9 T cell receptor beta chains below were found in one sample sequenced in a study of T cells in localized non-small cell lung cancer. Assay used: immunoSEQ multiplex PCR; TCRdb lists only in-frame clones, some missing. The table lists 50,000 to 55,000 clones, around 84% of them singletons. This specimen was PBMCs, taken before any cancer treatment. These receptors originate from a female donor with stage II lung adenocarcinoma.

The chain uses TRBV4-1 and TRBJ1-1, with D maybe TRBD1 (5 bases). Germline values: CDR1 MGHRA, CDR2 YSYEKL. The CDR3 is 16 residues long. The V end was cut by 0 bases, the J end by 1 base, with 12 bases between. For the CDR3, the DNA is TGCGCCAGCAGCCAAGATTCGAGGCAGGGGAACACTGAAGCTTTCTTT. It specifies CASSQDSRQGNTEAFF.

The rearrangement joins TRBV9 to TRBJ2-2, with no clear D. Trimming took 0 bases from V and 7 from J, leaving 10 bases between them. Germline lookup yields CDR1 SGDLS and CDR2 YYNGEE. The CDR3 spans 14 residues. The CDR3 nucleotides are TGTGCCAGCAGCGTAGAGGCTATTGACGGGGAGCTGTTTTTT. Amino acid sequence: CASSVEAIDGELFF.

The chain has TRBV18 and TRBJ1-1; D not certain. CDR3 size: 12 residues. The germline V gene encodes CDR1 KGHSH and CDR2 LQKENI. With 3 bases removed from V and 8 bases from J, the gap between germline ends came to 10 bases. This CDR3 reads CASSPNREEAFF. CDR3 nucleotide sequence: TGTGCCAGCTCACCGAACCGCGAGGAAGCTTTCTTT.

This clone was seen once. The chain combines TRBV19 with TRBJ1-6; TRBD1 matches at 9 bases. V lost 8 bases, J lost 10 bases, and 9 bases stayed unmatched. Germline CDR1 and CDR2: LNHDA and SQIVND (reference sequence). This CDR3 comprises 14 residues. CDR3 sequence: CASCVDRGRSPLHF. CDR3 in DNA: TGTGCCAGTTGCGTGGACAGGGGTCGATCACCCCTCCACTTT.

CDR3 loop: CATSRDSPLQKSYEQYF. DNA of the CDR3: TGTGCCACCAGCAGAGATTCCCCCCTACAGAAGTCCTACGAGCAGTACTTC. The V call is TRBV15, the J call TRBJ2-7; unclear D gene. Germline V gene data show CDR1 as LNHNV and CDR2 as YYDKDF (reference sequence). This CDR3 spans 17 amino acids. Trimming shortened V by 0 bases and J by 1 base, and 16 bases separated the two germline ends.

CDR3 residues: CASSVSTGTATFYSPLHF. DNA for the CDR3: TGTGCCAGCAGTGTTTCGACCGGGACTGCCACTTTCTATTCACCCCTCCACTTT. This rearrangement joins TRBV6-1 to TRBJ1-6; D is possibly TRBD1 (5 bases). Trimming removed 4 bases from V and 8 bases from J, with 24 bases in between. Germline V CDR1 and CDR2: MNHNS, SASEGT. The length of the CDR3 is 18 residues.

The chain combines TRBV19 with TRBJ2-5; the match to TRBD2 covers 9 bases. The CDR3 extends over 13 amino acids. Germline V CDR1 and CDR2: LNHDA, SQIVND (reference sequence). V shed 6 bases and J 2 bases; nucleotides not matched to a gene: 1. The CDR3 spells CASRLAGQETQYF. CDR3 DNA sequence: TGTGCCAGTAGGCTAGCGGGGCAAGAGACCCAGTACTTC. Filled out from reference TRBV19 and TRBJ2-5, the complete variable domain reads DGGITQSPKYLFRKEGQNVTLSCEQNLNHDAMYWYRQDPGQGLRLIYYSQIVNDFQKGDIAEGYSVSREKKESFPLTVTSAQKNPTAFYLCASRLAGQETQYFGPGTRLLVL.

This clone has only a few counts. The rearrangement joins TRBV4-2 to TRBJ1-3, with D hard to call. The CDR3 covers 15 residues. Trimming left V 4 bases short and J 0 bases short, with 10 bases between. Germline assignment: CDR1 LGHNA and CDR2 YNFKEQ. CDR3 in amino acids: CASSPNSGSGNTIYF. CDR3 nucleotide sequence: TGTGCCAGCAGCCCGAATTCCGGCTCTGGAAACACCATATATTTT.

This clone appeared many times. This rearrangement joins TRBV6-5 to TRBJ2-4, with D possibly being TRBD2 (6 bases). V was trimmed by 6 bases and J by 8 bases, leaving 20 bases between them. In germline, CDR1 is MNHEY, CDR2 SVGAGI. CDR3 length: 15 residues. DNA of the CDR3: TGTGCCAGCAGATCATCCGCGGACGGAGGGGACATTCAGTACTTC. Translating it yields CASRSSADGGDIQYF.